A selection of T cell receptor beta chains follows, all from one sample in a study of CD8 T cells in Susac syndrome. MiXCR, run by TCRdb on the immunoSEQ multiplex PCR reads, gives a single entry per CDR3 protein. This table holds 110,000 or so distinct CDR3 sequences, around 90% found once. Sequencing was performed on CD8+ T cells from PBMCs. These receptors came from a human donor in good health. CDR3s include the opening cysteine and the closing phenylalanine or tryptophan. D genes are given only for firm matches. A row's size may be missing; if present it is once, few, many or a size class.

clone_size j_call d_call v_call cdr3_aa cdr3_nt
. TRBJ2-7 TRBD2 TRBV7-2 CASSLQAGGTEQYF TGTGCCAGCAGCTTACAGGCGGGGGGTACCGAGCAGTACTTC
. TRBJ2-2 TRBD1 TRBV25-1 CASSDGQGFTGELFF TGTGCCAGCAGCGACGGACAGGGGTTCACCGGGGAGCTGTTTTTT
. TRBJ1-1 TRBD1 TRBV5-1 CASSFRQGFVSDMNTEAFF TGCGCCAGCAGCTTTCGACAGGGCTTCGTGTCGGATATGAACACTGAAGCTTTCTTT
. TRBJ2-7 TRBD1 TRBV7-2 CASSHDTGVGEQYF TGTGCCAGCAGCCATGATACAGGGGTCGGCGAGCAGTACTTC
. TRBJ2-7 . TRBV14 CASSHRWYEQYF TGTGCCAGCAGCCACCGGTGGTACGAGCAGTACTTC
. TRBJ2-1 . TRBV7-2 CASSLDTDNEQFF TGTGCCAGCAGCTTAGACACAGACAATGAGCAGTTCTTC
. TRBJ2-7 TRBD1 TRBV30 CAWSAVVGHRGQYEQYF TGTGCCTGGAGCGCCGTCGTGGGCCACAGGGGGCAGTACGAGCAGTACTTC
once TRBJ1-2 TRBD1 TRBV27 CASTIQGQGQTNYGYTF TGTGCCAGCACCATTCAGGGACAGGGGCAAACTAACTATGGCTACACCTTC
. TRBJ1-1 . TRBV6-2/TRBV6-3 CASSRARNTEAFF TGTGCCAGCAGCCGCGCCCGAAACACTGAAGCTTTCTTT
. TRBJ1-1 . TRBV5-4 CASSLDRDTEAFF TGTGCCAGCAGCTTGGACAGGGACACTGAAGCTTTCTTT
. TRBJ1-2 TRBD1 TRBV28 CASSLLQGSGYTF TGTGCCAGCAGTTTACTACAGGGGAGTGGCTACACCTTC
. TRBJ2-6 TRBD2 TRBV10-3 CAISTNPGLAGLVSGANVLTF TGTGCCATCAGTACCAACCCGGGACTAGCGGGGTTGGTCTCTGGGGCCAACGTCCTGACTTTC
once TRBJ1-4 . TRBV14 CASSQVGGSTNEKLFF TGTGCCAGCAGCCAAGTTGGGGGTTCGACTAATGAAAAACTGTTTTTT
. TRBJ2-1 . TRBV27 CASGSSYNEQFF TGTGCCAGCGGATCCTCCTACAATGAGCAGTTCTTC
. TRBJ2-1 . TRBV19 CASAPSGHYNEQFF TGTGCCAGTGCGCCCTCCGGACACTACAATGAGCAGTTCTTC
. TRBJ1-2 TRBD1 TRBV6-5 CASRQGGGYTF TGTGCCAGCCGACAGGGTGGTGGCTACACCTTC
once TRBJ2-4 TRBD2 TRBV5-1 CASSWSGSTKNIQYF TGCGCCAGCAGCTGGAGCGGGAGTACCAAAAACATTCAGTACTTC
. TRBJ1-5 TRBD1 TRBV15 CATSRIRDRARNQPQHF TGTGCCACCAGCAGGATCCGGGACAGGGCACGTAATCAGCCCCAGCATTTT
. TRBJ2-5 . TRBV6-6 CASSYGGEETQYF TGTGCCAGCAGTTACGGGGGAGAAGAGACCCAGTACTTC
. TRBJ1-1 . TRBV7-9 CASSPLGSEAFF TGTGCCAGCAGCCCACTAGGCTCTGAAGCTTTCTTT
. TRBJ2-1 TRBD2 TRBV20-1 CSARKRPGGGSYNEQFF TGCAGTGCCCGAAAGAGACCGGGCGGGGGCTCCTACAATGAGCAGTTCTTC
. TRBJ2-7 . TRBV7-9 CASSGVRISYEQYF TGTGCCAGCAGCGGCGTGAGAATCTCCTACGAGCAGTACTTC
. TRBJ1-2 . TRBV5-1 CASSLASEQGSYGYTF TGCGCCAGCAGCTTGGCTTCTGAACAGGGCAGCTATGGCTACACCTTC
. TRBJ2-7 . TRBV28 CASSLPPLGPTEQYF TGTGCCAGCAGTTTACCCCCCCTTGGGCCCACCGAGCAGTACTTC
. TRBJ2-7 . TRBV5-1 CASSLGQSTDEQYF TGCGCCAGCAGCTTGGGACAGTCTACTGACGAGCAGTACTTC
. TRBJ2-1 . TRBV6-1 CASSELHGEQFF TGTGCCAGCAGTGAACTACATGGTGAGCAGTTCTTC
few TRBJ2-7 TRBD2 TRBV29-1 CSVVSGSSYEQYF TGCAGCGTTGTTAGCGGGAGCTCCTACGAGCAGTACTTC
. TRBJ2-5 . TRBV20-1 CSAAREETQYF TGCAGTGCAGCCAGAGAAGAGACCCAGTACTTC
. TRBJ2-3 TRBD2 TRBV5-1 CASSMGTSADTQYF TGCGCCAGCAGCATGGGGACTAGCGCGGATACGCAGTATTTT
. TRBJ2-7 TRBD1 TRBV12-3/TRBV12-4 CASSPFGTGGSLEQYF TGTGCCAGCAGCCCGTTCGGGACAGGGGGTTCTCTCGAGCAGTACTTC
. TRBJ2-4 . TRBV6-5 CASTGALAKNIQYF TGTGCCAGCACCGGGGCGTTAGCCAAAAACATTCAGTACTTC
. TRBJ1-2 . TRBV19 CASSIPLGGTYGYTF TGTGCCAGTAGTATCCCTTTGGGGGGGACCTATGGCTACACCTTC
. TRBJ2-2 . TRBV5-1 CASSLNTGDTGELFF TGCGCCAGCAGCCTGAATACTGGGGACACCGGGGAGCTGTTTTTT
. TRBJ1-2 . TRBV9 CASSVTGGGYTF TGTGCCAGCAGCGTAACGGGTGGAGGCTACACCTTC
. TRBJ2-1 TRBD2 TRBV19 CASHLAGEGNEQFF TGTGCCAGTCACCTAGCGGGAGAAGGAAATGAGCAGTTCTTC
. TRBJ2-7 . TRBV20-1 CSAPVGETYEQYF TGCAGTGCTCCGGTGGGGGAAACCTACGAGCAGTACTTC
. TRBJ2-7 TRBD1 TRBV5-1 CASSWGQTDRNYEQYF TGCGCCAGCAGCTGGGGACAGACCGACCGGAACTACGAGCAGTACTTC
. TRBJ2-5 TRBD2 TRBV5-1 CASSPGLAEETQYF TGCGCCAGCAGTCCTGGACTAGCAGAAGAGACCCAGTACTTC
. TRBJ2-5 . TRBV12-2 CASRLALSGDQETQYF TGTGCAAGTCGCTTAGCACTCTCGGGGGACCAAGAGACCCAGTACTTC
. TRBJ1-1 . TRBV7-9 CASSLSAGEAFF TGTGCCAGCAGCTTATCGGCGGGGGAAGCTTTCTTT
. TRBJ2-2 . TRBV4-3 CASSHPSWRDGTGELFF TGCGCCAGCAGCCATCCATCCTGGCGGGACGGCACCGGGGAGCTGTTTTTT
. TRBJ1-2 TRBD1 TRBV4-2 CASSQGNTGEEGYTF TGTGCCAGCAGCCAAGGAAATACAGGGGAGGAAGGCTACACCTTC